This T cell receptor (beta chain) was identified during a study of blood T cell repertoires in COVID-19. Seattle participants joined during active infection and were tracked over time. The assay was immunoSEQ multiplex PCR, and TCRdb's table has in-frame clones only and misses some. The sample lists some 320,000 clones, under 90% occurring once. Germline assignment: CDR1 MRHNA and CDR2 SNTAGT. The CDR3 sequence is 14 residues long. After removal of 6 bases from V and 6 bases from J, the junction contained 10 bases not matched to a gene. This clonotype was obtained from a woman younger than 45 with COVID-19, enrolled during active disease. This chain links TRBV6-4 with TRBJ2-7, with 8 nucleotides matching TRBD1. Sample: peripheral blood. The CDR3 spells CASRRGDRYFEQYF. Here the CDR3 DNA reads TGTGCCAGCAGAAGGGGGGACAGGTACTTCGAGCAGTACTTC.